This is a list of T cell receptor beta chains from one sample in a study of T-cell memory formation after mild COVID-19. TCRdb passed the 5' RACE reads through MiXCR, listing each CDR3 protein once. Altogether around 200,000 distinct CDR3 sequences are present, about a fifth being singletons, with the ten largest covering roughly 4.3%. Sample: PBMCs or a T cell subset sorted from them (not recorded which). Every receptor here comes from a man aged 18 to 30 who had mild COVID-19 (a few samples of this study predate the infection). Cell type and time point are not known. CDR3s include the opening cysteine and the closing phenylalanine or tryptophan. The order of the fields is CDR3 DNA, CDR3 protein, V gene, D gene, clone size, J gene. A D gene is named only where the DNA matches it firmly. Clone size is shown for a subset of rows, as once, few, many or a class of expanded clone.

TGTGCCAGCAGCGTAGGAGTTCTGGAGACCCAGTACTTC	CASSVGVLETQYF	TRBV9	.	few	TRBJ2-5
TGCGCCAGCAGCCTGGGACAGACCACCGGGGAGCTGTTTTTT	CASSLGQTTGELFF	TRBV5-1	TRBD1	few	TRBJ2-2
TGTGCCAGCAGCAGCTTTCTCAGCAATGAGCAGTTCTTC	CASSSFLSNEQFF	TRBV7-3	.	few	TRBJ2-1
TGCGCCAGCGGAGAACCAAAGTCTAGGCCTTGGGGCTACACCTTC	CASGEPKSRPWGYTF	TRBV5-1	.	.	TRBJ1-2
TGCGCCAGCAGCCCACCTATTGGGGCCTGGGGGGTCACAGATACGCAGTATTTT	CASSPPIGAWGVTDTQYF	TRBV4-3	.	.	TRBJ2-3
TGTGCCAGTACCCCCAGTGGGTTCAACCAAGAGACCCAGTACTTC	CASTPSGFNQETQYF	TRBV28	.	.	TRBJ2-5
TGTGCCAGCAGCCGGCGGCGGGGGGCAAGGGATGAGCAGTTCTTC	CASSRRRGARDEQFF	TRBV7-3	TRBD2	few	TRBJ2-1
TGTGCCAGCAGACGACCGGGACAGGGAGCGTCTGGCTACACCTTC	CASRRPGQGASGYTF	TRBV6-5	TRBD1	few	TRBJ1-2
TGCAGCGTTAGACAGAGCGGTACCGGGGAGCTGTTTTTT	CSVRQSGTGELFF	TRBV29-1	.	.	TRBJ2-2
TGCAGTGTGGGGAGGGGGCTTAATCAGCCCCAGCATTTT	CSVGRGLNQPQHF	TRBV20-1	TRBD1	.	TRBJ1-5
TGTGCTAGTGCCCCACAGGGTCCCTCCTACGAGCAGTACTTC	CASAPQGPSYEQYF	TRBV12-5	.	.	TRBJ2-7
TGTGCCAGCAGTTTTAGCGGGGGCTCTCCCGGGGAGCTGTTTTTT	CASSFSGGSPGELFF	TRBV27	TRBD2	few	TRBJ2-2
TGTGCCAGCAGCCTCCTCTTCAAGTCCGGCGGCGAGCAGTACTTC	CASSLLFKSGGEQYF	TRBV7-8	.	.	TRBJ2-7
TGCAGCGTTCAACTAGCGGGGGGCTCAGATACGCAGTATTTT	CSVQLAGGSDTQYF	TRBV29-1	TRBD2	few	TRBJ2-3
TGTGCCAGCAGCTCTGAAGGGTCTCTGAACACTGAAGCTTTCTTT	CASSSEGSLNTEAFF	TRBV7-2	.	.	TRBJ1-1
TGCAGCCTGAGGAGGGGAGGCGAAGAGACCCAGTACTTC	CSLRRGGEETQYF	TRBV29-1	.	.	TRBJ2-5
TGCAGTGCTAGACCGGGACTGCCCTATGGCTACACCTTC	CSARPGLPYGYTF	TRBV20-1	.	few	TRBJ1-2
TGTGCCAGCTCACCACCGCACAGGGGGAATGAGCAGTTCTTC	CASSPPHRGNEQFF	TRBV18	TRBD1	.	TRBJ2-1
TGCAGTGCTAGAAGGACAGCGAACACTGAAGCTTTCTTT	CSARRTANTEAFF	TRBV20-1	.	.	TRBJ1-1
TGCAGTGCTAGTACGGGCTTCAGGGGGGCCAACGTCCTGACTTTC	CSASTGFRGANVLTF	TRBV20-1	.	few	TRBJ2-6
TGCAGTGCTAGACCGCTAAGGACACTCACTAGCACAGATACGCAGTATTTT	CSARPLRTLTSTDTQYF	TRBV20-1	.	.	TRBJ2-3
TGTGCCAGCAGCCCAGTAGCCGGGGAGCTGTTTTTT	CASSPVAGELFF	TRBV6-2/TRBV6-3	.	.	TRBJ2-2
TGTGCCAGCAGTTTTCGACTAGAAGGGACCGGGGAGCTGTTTTTT	CASSFRLEGTGELFF	TRBV6-5	.	.	TRBJ2-2
TGTGCCAGCAGCGAGGAGGGGGCGACCCAGTACTTC	CASSEEGATQYF	TRBV2	.	few	TRBJ2-5
TGTGCCACCACAGTGCCGTATGGCTACACCTTC	CATTVPYGYTF	TRBV28	.	few	TRBJ1-2
TGTGCCAGCAGCTCAACCGGACTAGCGGGGGAAACGTTTTTT	CASSSTGLAGETFF	TRBV7-2	TRBD2	.	TRBJ2-2
TGTGCCAGCAGCCCCATAGCGGGGGGCGCGGATACGCAGTATTTT	CASSPIAGGADTQYF	TRBV9	TRBD2	.	TRBJ2-3
TGTGCCAGCAGTGAGGGACAGGGACAAGGCTACACCTTC	CASSEGQGQGYTF	TRBV28	TRBD1	.	TRBJ1-2
TGTGCCACCAGCAGGGCCGGGACTAGCCGGGGGGAGACCCAGTACTTC	CATSRAGTSRGETQYF	TRBV15	TRBD2	many	TRBJ2-5
TGTGCCAGCCAGCGAGACACCGGCCCCTACGAGCAGTACTTC	CASQRDTGPYEQYF	TRBV7-2	.	.	TRBJ2-7
TGTGCCAGCAGCCCCGGCCGGTGGGGATCACCCCTCCACTTT	CASSPGRWGSPLHF	TRBV3-1	.	.	TRBJ1-6
TGTGCCAGCAGCAAGGGGACAGGGATACAAGAGACCCAGTACTTC	CASSKGTGIQETQYF	TRBV7-2	TRBD1	.	TRBJ2-5
TGTGCCATCAGTGAATCGTTTTCACCCCTCCACTTT	CAISESFSPLHF	TRBV10-3	.	few	TRBJ1-6
TGTGCCAGCAGCATCCGGGACAGCTACGAGCAGTACTTC	CASSIRDSYEQYF	TRBV5-4	TRBD1	few	TRBJ2-7
TGTGCCAGCAGCCCGGACAGGGACTCCTACAATGAGCAGTTCTTC	CASSPDRDSYNEQFF	TRBV6-6	TRBD1	.	TRBJ2-1
TGCGCCAGCAGCTTGGAATCTCTAAAAGATACGCAGTATTTT	CASSLESLKDTQYF	TRBV5-1	.	.	TRBJ2-3
TGCAGTGCGCGGACTACAGGGCGCCACCGTAGCTACACCTTC	CSARTTGRHRSYTF	TRBV20-1	.	.	TRBJ1-2
TGCGCCAGCAGCCAAGATCGATTTGCAGGGCGCTATGGCTACACCTTC	CASSQDRFAGRYGYTF	TRBV4-3	.	few	TRBJ1-2
TGTGCCAGCAAGTGGGGGAGCCACGGGACCCAGTACTTC	CASKWGSHGTQYF	TRBV12-3/TRBV12-4	.	.	TRBJ2-5
TGTGCCAGCAGTTTGTACAGGGGCACTGAAGCTTTCTTT	CASSLYRGTEAFF	TRBV6-5	TRBD1	many	TRBJ1-1
TGTGCCAGCAGTCGAGATACAGGGGCAGATACGCAGTATTTT	CASSRDTGADTQYF	TRBV7-9	TRBD1	few	TRBJ2-3
TGCAGTGCTAGTCGATCGGCAGTCCACGAGCAGTACTTC	CSASRSAVHEQYF	TRBV20-1	.	few	TRBJ2-7
TGCGCCAGCAGTGAAAACAGGTTCCAAGAGACCCAGTACTTC	CASSENRFQETQYF	TRBV10-2	.	few	TRBJ2-5
TGTGCTAGTGGTTTCAATACAGGGAATCAGCCCCAGCATTTT	CASGFNTGNQPQHF	TRBV12-5	.	.	TRBJ1-5
TGCGCCAGCAGCTCCAGGGAGGGTGGCACTGAAGCTTTCTTT	CASSSREGGTEAFF	TRBV5-1	.	.	TRBJ1-1
TGTGCCAGCACCCGGGACAGTCCTAACTATGGCTACACCTTC	CASTRDSPNYGYTF	TRBV12-3/TRBV12-4	TRBD1	.	TRBJ1-2
TGTGCCAGCAGTTATGGGCCGGGACGGCGCATGAACACTGAAGCTTTCTTT	CASSYGPGRRMNTEAFF	TRBV7-9	.	many	TRBJ1-1
TGTGCCAGCGCGACGCGGGGGGCCGTAGACACCGGGGAGCTGTTTTTT	CASATRGAVDTGELFF	TRBV7-2	TRBD2	few	TRBJ2-2
TGCGCCAGCAGCTTGTTCAATGAGCAGTTCTTC	CASSLFNEQFF	TRBV5-1	.	many	TRBJ2-1
TGTGCCTCGGCGGCCCTAAATCAGCCCCAGCATTTT	CASAALNQPQHF	TRBV7-2	.	few	TRBJ1-5